This T cell receptor beta chain was recorded in a study of shared clonotypes between healthy human individuals. Regarding the study as a whole: Generation probabilities were higher for clonotypes shared across all four sorted-subset donors than for unshared ones. Between a handful of donors, naive CD4 clonotypes were shared at a level of approximately 5%.

On this clone itself: The antigen is undetermined.

The authors ran the assay at deep level. Genomic DNA per cell subset filled all wells of several immunoSEQ plates. TCRdb's table, derived via immunoSEQ multiplex PCR, lists solely in-frame clones and lacks some. The sample contains about 2.4 million clones, approximately 93% of which appear only once. There are 16 residues in the CDR3. CDR1 and CDR2 (germline): SQVTM, ANQGSEA. Deletions cut 5 bases from V and 1 base from J, with 18 bases between. The gene calls are TRBV29-1 and TRBJ1-5, with D possibly being TRBD1 (6 bases). Specimen: naive CD4+ T cells from PBMCs. The subset denotes: CD45RA+ positively selected. The TCR was taken from a man aged 18-30 years in good health. Some clones in this sample may be carry-over from other donors' samples. As DNA, the CDR3 is TGCAGCGTTCGGGGGAGGGGGAAGAAGAGCAATCAGCCCCAGCATTTT. It encodes CSVRGRGKKSNQPQHF.